Listed below are T cell receptor beta chains from one sample, sequenced in a study of T cell responses to AZD1222 COVID-19 vaccine. Assay used: immunoSEQ multiplex PCR; TCRdb lists only in-frame clones, some missing. The table has roughly 120,000 clones, 88% seen once. Here the sequenced sample was peripheral blood, taken on day 0 of AZD1222 vaccination. The receptors shown here come from an adult in good health. The conserved cysteine and the conserved F or W are not part of the CDR3 here.

TRBV18	TRBJ1-6	ASSPNRADNSPLH
TRBV4-2	TRBJ2-2	ASSRNPLAGNTGELF
TRBV10-3	TRBJ2-3	AISESEGTDTQY
TRBV27	TRBJ2-7	ASRKTHGTSESYEQY
TRBV18	TRBJ2-7	ASSPPSGGIYEQY
TRBV11-2	TRBJ2-5	ASSFWTGGRQETQY
TRBV13	TRBJ2-1	ASSHKQPGEQF
TRBV7-2	TRBJ1-6	ASSLNPMVDSPLH
TRBV19	TRBJ2-3	ASRAGRSDTQY
TRBV28	TRBJ1-1	ASSPPMRTEAF
TRBV28	TRBJ1-2	ASRQPQGAQDYGYT
TRBV7-9	TRBJ2-7	ASSRDRGRGEQY
TRBV5-1	TRBJ2-3	ASSLGGRRSPDTQY
TRBV19	TRBJ1-5	ASSGGRVRQPQH
TRBV5-8	TRBJ2-5	ASSWDREETQY
TRBV11-2	TRBJ1-1	ASSLWGEAF
TRBV2	TRBJ1-1	ASSRQGGNTEAF
TRBV6-5	TRBJ2-1	ASRQGGTGLSQF
TRBV4-3	TRBJ1-5	ASSQEWGINQPQH
TRBV4-3	TRBJ1-2	ASSQESEWTGGTNYGYT